A selection of T cell receptor beta chains follows, all from one sample in a study of early T cells in non-severe SARS-CoV-2 infection. TCRdb reprocessed the 5' RACE reads via MiXCR and lists one record per CDR3 protein. Among more than 45,000 distinct CDR3 sequences, 5.6% were seen once, and the ten largest hold roughly 7%. Sequenced: whole blood. Receptors originate from an adult who was a healthcare worker with PCR-confirmed SARS-CoV-2 infection or an uninfected control (not recorded which). Both conserved end residues are part of each CDR3.

>TRBJ2-5|TRBV7-9
CASSLVLGAQETQYF
>TRBJ1-5|TRBV20-1
CSAKTMGTGVFQPQHF
>TRBJ1-6|TRBV2
CASSQPGTGFGSPLHF
>TRBJ2-3|TRBV2
CASRRGAADTQYF
>TRBJ1-5|TRBV6-6
CASSVDLTDQPQHF
>TRBJ1-2|TRBV29-1
CSVENGAKYGYTF
>TRBJ2-5|TRBV7-2
CASSLGGRAEETQYF
>TRBJ2-7|TRBV13
CASSLRGGQGFLEQYF
>TRBJ2-3|TRBV20-1
CSARDTSGTDTQYF
>TRBJ2-1|TRBV5-4
CASSPRGTGRYNEQFF
>TRBJ2-7|TRBV3-1
CASSQRLSASYEQYF
>TRBJ2-3|TRBV7-9
CASSPEVGGSTDTQYF
>TRBJ2-2|TRBV6-5
CASSYPAGELFF
>TRBJ2-3|TRBV7-2
CASSFVAGGPDTQYF
>TRBJ2-7|TRBV11-3
CASSGGGANYEQYF
>TRBJ1-5|TRBV27
CASTARGGGKYSNQPQHF
>TRBJ2-2|TRBV11-2
CASNDGTLTTGELFF
>TRBJ2-3|TRBV18
CASSRDSTDTQYF
>TRBJ1-2|TRBV2
CARRDRGVYTF
>TRBJ1-5|TRBV29-1
CSVLQGNQPQHF
>TRBJ1-6|TRBV4-2
CASGMSGTGTLSPLHF
>TRBJ2-3|TRBV5-6
CASSLLAGLPTSTDTQYF
>TRBJ1-3|TRBV6-5
CASSTRDNSGNTIYF
>TRBJ2-1|TRBV11-2
CASSSPGPGLARNEQFF
>TRBJ2-2|TRBV18
CASSLNGRANGGELFF
>TRBJ2-5|TRBV12-3/TRBV12-4
CASGPPGGLETQYF
>TRBJ1-1|TRBV6-5
CASSSGRWNTEAFF
>TRBJ2-7|TRBV20-1
CSGEGKAYEQYF
>TRBJ2-2|TRBV29-1
CSVDLQGNTGELFF
>TRBJ2-2|TRBV29-1
CSVEGSTGELFF
>TRBJ2-7|TRBV6-6
CASSYASNEQYF
>TRBJ2-3|TRBV7-2
CASSFSGGDADTQYF
>TRBJ2-4|TRBV20-1
CSARVRQAKNIQYF
>TRBJ2-1|TRBV7-2
CASSPGGALNEQFF
>TRBJ1-2|TRBV19
CASTRLTPAANYGYTF
>TRBJ1-6|TRBV6-5
CASREGGARNSPLHF
>TRBJ1-5|TRBV7-2
CASSLNTLSNQPQHF
>TRBJ1-2|TRBV21-1
CASTAKEGQGPDNYGYTF
>TRBJ2-1|TRBV2
CASMSGMREQFF
>TRBJ2-5|TRBV5-1
CASSLPGETQYF
>TRBJ2-3|TRBV10-2
CASSDRLAGDLDTQYF